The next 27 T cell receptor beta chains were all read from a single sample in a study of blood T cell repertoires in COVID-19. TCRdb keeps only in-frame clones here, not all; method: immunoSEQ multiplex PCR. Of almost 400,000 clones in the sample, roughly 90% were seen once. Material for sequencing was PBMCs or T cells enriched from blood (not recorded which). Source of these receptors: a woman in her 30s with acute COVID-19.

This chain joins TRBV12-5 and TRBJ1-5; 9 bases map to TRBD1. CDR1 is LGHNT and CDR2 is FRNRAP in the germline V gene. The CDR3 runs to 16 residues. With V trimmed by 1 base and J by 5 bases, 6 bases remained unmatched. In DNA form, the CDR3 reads TGTGCTAGTGGTTTGGGGGACAGGGTTGGGGATCAGCCCCAGCATTTT. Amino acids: CASGLGDRVGDQPQHF.

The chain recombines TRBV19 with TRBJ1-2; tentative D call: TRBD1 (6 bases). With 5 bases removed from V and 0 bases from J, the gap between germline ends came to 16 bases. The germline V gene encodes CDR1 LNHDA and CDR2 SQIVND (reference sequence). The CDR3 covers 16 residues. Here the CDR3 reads CASSAPQGKANYGYTF. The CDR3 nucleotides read TGTGCCAGTAGTGCCCCCCAGGGGAAAGCTAACTATGGCTACACCTTC.

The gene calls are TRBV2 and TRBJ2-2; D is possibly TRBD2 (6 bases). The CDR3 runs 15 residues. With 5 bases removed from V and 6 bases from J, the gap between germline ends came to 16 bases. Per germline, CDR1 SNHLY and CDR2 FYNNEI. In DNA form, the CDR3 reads TGTGCCAGCAGTTCCGGGAGCCTAGGGGCCGGGGAGCTGTTTTTT. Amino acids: CASSSGSLGAGELFF. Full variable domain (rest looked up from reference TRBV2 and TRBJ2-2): EPEVTQTPSHQVTQMGQEVILRCVPISNHLYFYWYRQILGQKVEFLVSFYNNEISEKSEIFDDQFSVERPDGSNFTLKIRSTKLEDSAMYFCASSSGSLGAGELFFGEGSRLTVL.

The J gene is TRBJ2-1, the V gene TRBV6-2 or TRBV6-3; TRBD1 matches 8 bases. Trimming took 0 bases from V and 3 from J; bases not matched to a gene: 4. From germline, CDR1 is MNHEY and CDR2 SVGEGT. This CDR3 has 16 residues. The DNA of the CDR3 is TGTGCCAGCAGTTACTCCACAGGGGGAGGCTACAATGAGCAGTTCTTC. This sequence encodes CASSYSTGGGYNEQFF.

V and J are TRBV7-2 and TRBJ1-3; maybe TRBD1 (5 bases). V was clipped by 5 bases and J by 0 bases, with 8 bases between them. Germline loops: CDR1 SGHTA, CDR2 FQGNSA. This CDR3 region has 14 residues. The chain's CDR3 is CASSATGSGNTIYF. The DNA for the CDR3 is TGTGCCAGCAGCGCCACAGGCTCTGGAAACACCATATATTTT.

The CDR3 region is CASERAMDRWRPLHF. CDR3 nucleotide sequence: TGTGCCAGCGAACGCGCCATGGACAGGTGGAGACCCCTCCACTTT. V and J are TRBV5-5 and TRBJ1-6; 7 bases match TRBD1. After removal of 7 bases from V and 12 bases from J, the junction contained 16 bases not matched to a gene. Germline V gives CDR1 SGHKS, CDR2 YYEKEE (reference sequence). This CDR3 is 15 amino acids long.

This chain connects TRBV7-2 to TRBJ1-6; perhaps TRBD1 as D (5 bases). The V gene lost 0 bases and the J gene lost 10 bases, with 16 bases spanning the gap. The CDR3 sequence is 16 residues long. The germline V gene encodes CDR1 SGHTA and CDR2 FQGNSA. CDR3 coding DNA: TGTGCCAGCAGCTTAGCTTTGGGGGGATTCGGGTCACCCCTCCACTTT. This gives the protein CASSLALGGFGSPLHF. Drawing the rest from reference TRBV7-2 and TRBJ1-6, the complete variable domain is GAGVSQSPSNKVTEKGKDVELRCDPISGHTALYWYRQSLGQGLEFLIYFQGNSAPDKSGLPSDRFSAERTGGSVSTLTIQRTQQEDSAVYLCASSLALGGFGSPLHFGNGTRLTVT.

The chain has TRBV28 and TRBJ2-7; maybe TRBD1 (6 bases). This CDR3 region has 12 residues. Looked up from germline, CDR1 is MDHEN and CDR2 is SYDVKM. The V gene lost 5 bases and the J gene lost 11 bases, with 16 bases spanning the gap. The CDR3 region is CASSTSQGFEYF. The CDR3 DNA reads TGTGCCAGCAGTACTTCACAGGGTTTCGAGTACTTC.

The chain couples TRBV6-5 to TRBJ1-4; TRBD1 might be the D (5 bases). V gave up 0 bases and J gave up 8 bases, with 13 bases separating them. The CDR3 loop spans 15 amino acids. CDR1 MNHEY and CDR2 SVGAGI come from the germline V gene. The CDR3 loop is CASSYSRQMEEKLFF. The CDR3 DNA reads TGTGCCAGCAGTTACTCGAGACAGATGGAGGAAAAACTGTTTTTT.

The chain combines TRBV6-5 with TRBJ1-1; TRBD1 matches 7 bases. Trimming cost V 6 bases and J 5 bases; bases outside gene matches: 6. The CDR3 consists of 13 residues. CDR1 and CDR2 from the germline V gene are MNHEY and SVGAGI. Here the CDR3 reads CASRRGPGTEAFF. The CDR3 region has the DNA TGTGCCAGCAGAAGGGGGCCGGGAACTGAAGCTTTCTTT.

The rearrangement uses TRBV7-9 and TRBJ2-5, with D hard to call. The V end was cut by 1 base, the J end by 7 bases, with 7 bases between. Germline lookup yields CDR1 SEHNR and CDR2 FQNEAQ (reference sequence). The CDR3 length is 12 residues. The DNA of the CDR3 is TGTGCCAGCAGCTTAGTAGATGGGACCCAGTACTTC. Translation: CASSLVDGTQYF.

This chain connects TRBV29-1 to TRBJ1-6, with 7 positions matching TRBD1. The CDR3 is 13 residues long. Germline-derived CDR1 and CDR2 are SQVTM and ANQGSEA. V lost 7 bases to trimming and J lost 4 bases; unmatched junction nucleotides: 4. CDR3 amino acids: CSAGTDYNSPLHF. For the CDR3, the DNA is TGCAGCGCCGGGACAGATTATAATTCACCCCTCCACTTT.

CDR3 in DNA: TGTGCCACCAGCCTAGCGGGGGGGATGCCCTACGAGCAGTACTTC. Amino acid sequence: CATSLAGGMPYEQYF. The chain uses TRBV24-1 and TRBJ2-7, with TRBD2 matching over 12 bases. Per germline, CDR1 KGHDR and CDR2 SFDVKD. Losses at the gene ends were 7 bases for V and 2 bases for J; bases not matched to a gene: 5. The CDR3 has 15 residues.

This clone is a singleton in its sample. The CDR3 reads CASSLALVGLNEKLFF. The CDR3 nucleotides read TGCGCCAGCAGCTTGGCCCTCGTGGGCCTTAATGAAAAACTGTTTTTT. V and J are TRBV5-1 and TRBJ1-4, with D uncertain. V gave up 0 bases and J gave up 4 bases, with 13 bases separating them. CDR1 is SGHRS and CDR2 is YFSETQ in the germline V gene. This CDR3 spans 16 amino acids.

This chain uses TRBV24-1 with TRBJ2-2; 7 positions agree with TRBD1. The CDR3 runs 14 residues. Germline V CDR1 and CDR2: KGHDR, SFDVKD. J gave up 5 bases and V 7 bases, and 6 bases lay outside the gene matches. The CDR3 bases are TGTGCCACCAGGACAGGGAGTCGAACCGGGGAGCTGTTTTTT. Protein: CATRTGSRTGELFF.

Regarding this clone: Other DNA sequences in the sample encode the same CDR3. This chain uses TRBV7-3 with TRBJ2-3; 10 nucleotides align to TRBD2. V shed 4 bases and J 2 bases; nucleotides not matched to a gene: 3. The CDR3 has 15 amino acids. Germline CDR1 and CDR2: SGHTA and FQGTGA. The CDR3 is CASSSSGGPTDTQYF. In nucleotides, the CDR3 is TGTGCCAGCAGCTCTAGCGGGGGACCCACAGATACGCAGTATTTT.

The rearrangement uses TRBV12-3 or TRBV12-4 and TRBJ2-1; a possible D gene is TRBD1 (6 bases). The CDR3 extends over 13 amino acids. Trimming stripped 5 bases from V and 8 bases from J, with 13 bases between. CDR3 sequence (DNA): TGTGCCAGCAGTACAGGGATTTTCGATGAGCAGTTCTTC. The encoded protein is CASSTGIFDEQFF.

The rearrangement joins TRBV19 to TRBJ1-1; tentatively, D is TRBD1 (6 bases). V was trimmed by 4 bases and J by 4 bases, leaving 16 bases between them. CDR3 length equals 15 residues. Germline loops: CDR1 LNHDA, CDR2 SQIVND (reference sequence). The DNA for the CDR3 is TGTGCCAGTAGTACCCGGACAGTGGGAAGCACTGAAGCTTTCTTT. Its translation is CASSTRTVGSTEAFF.

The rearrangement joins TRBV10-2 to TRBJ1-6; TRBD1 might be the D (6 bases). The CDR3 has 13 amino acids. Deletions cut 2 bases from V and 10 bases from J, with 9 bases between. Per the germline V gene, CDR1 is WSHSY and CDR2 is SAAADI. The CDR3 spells CASSEQGRSPLHF. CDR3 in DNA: TGCGCCAGCAGTGAGCAGGGGCGGTCACCCCTCCACTTT.

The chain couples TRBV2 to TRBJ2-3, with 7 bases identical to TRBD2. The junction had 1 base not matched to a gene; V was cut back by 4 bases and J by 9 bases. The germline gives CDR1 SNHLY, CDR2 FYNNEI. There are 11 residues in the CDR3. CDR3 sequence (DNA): TGTGCCAGCAGTGGGGGGGGGACGCAGTATTTT. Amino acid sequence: CASSGGGTQYF.

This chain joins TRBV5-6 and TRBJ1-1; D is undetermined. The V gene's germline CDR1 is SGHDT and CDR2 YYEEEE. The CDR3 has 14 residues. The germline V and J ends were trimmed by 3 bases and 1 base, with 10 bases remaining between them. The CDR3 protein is CASSWGGQNTEAFF. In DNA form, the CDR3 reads TGTGCCAGCAGCTGGGGAGGGCAGAACACTGAAGCTTTCTTT.

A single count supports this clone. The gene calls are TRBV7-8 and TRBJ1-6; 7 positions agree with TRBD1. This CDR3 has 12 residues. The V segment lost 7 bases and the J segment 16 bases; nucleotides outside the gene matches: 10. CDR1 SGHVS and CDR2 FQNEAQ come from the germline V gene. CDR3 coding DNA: TGTGCCAGCACAAGGGACAGCCGGTCGCTCCACTTT. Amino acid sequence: CASTRDSRSLHF.

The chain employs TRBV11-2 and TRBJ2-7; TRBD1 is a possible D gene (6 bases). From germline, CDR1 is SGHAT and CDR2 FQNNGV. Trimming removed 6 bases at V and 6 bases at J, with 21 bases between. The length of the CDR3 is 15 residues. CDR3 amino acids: CASRVGGSPFTEQYF. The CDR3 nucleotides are TGTGCCAGCAGGGTAGGGGGAAGTCCCTTTACCGAGCAGTACTTC.

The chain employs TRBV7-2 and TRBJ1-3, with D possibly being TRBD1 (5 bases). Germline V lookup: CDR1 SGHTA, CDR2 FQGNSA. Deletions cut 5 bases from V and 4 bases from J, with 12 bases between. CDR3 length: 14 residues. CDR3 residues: CASSGGFLGNTIYF. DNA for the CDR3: TGTGCCAGCAGCGGGGGGTTCCTCGGAAACACCATATATTTT.

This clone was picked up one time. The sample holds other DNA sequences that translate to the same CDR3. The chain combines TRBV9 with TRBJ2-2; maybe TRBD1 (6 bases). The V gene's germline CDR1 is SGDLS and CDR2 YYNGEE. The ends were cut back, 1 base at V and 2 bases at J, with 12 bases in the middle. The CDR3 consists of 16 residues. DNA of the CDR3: TGTGCCAGCAGCGTAAGACAGGATAGCAACACCGGGGAGCTGTTTTTT. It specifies CASSVRQDSNTGELFF.

CDR3 nucleotides: TGTGCCAGTACCTCAGGGCGGACCTACGAGCAGTACTTC. It translates to CASTSGRTYEQYF. The rearrangement uses TRBV18 and TRBJ2-7, with D possibly matching TRBD1 (5 bases). Germline V gene lookup returns CDR1 KGHSH and CDR2 LQKENI. This CDR3 contains 13 residues. V gave up 9 bases and J gave up 2 bases, with 14 bases separating them.

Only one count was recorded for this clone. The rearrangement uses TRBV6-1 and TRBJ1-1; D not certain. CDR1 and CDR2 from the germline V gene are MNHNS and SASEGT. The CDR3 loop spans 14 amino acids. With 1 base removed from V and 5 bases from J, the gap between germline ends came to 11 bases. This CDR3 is CASSEDTRRTEAFF. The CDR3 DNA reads TGTGCCAGCAGTGAAGACACGAGGAGGACTGAAGCTTTCTTT.